This TCR beta chain originates from a study of shared clonotypes between healthy human individuals. CD45RO negativity and positive selection for CCR7 defined naive CD8 cells, a population that excluded terminally differentiated effector memory CD45RA+ cells. TCRdb's copy holds only in-frame clones and misses some; the assay was immunoSEQ multiplex PCR. There are almost 700,000 clones in the sample; just over 90% occur only once, and 20% to 25% lies in the top ten. Trimming took off 0 bases at V and 1 base at J, with 9 bases between the two ends. From germline, CDR1 is MGHRA and CDR2 YSYEKL. This CDR3 has 15 amino acids. Study-wide results and caveats: Shared clonotypes: roughly 5% naive CD4, roughly 3.5% naive CD8, around 2.4% memory CD4, around 0.4% memory CD8.

Of note for this clone: No antigen is known for it.

Sequenced: naive CD8+ T cells sorted from blood. This chain uses TRBV4-1 with TRBJ1-2; D not certain. The receptor's source is a man aged 25-45 years in good health. The CDR3 nucleotides are TGCGCCAGCAGCCAAGAAGGCCCGGGTAACTATGGCTACACCTTC. This gives the protein CASSQEGPGNYGYTF.